This T cell receptor beta chain originates from a study of T cells in Graves' hyperthyroidism and ophthalmopathy. What was amplified from RNA transcripts were TCR beta CDR3 regions. HTBI primers were the set used in a first-round RT-PCR of the TCR CDR3. TCRdb redid the calling of the multiplex PCR reads with MiXCR, one entry per CDR3 protein. The table includes a few hundred thousand distinct CDR3 sequences, more than 45% detected once. Study results and caveats: Ophthalmopathy got predicted by the model a median roughly 6.1 months before its onset. Blood also carried most thyroid clonotypes expanded above 0.001.

This clonotype was counted many times. No antigen is known for it. Between the trimmed V and J ends, which lost 6 bases and 4 bases, there was a span of 18 bases. This CDR3 is built from 15 residues. The germline gives CDR1 MDHEN, CDR2 SYDVKM. Each diagnosis was grounded in clinical symptoms, serum thyroxine and TRAb, thyroid ultrasound, and orbital computed tomography. This TCR was recovered from an adult woman with Graves' disease, either hyperthyroidism or ophthalmopathy (not recorded which). The sample consisted of peripheral blood or thyroid tissue (not recorded which). The chain has TRBV28 and TRBJ1-2; possible D gene TRBD1, 5 bases. CDR3 sequence (DNA): TGTGCCAGCAGCATGATCCAGGGTGTCCTCTATGGCTACACCTTC. Translated, it gives CASSMIQGVLYGYTF.